These T cell receptor beta chains were read from a single sample in a study of blood T cell repertoires in COVID-19. Only in-frame clones appear in the TCRdb table, and some are missing; sequencing was by immunoSEQ multiplex PCR. This table has some 42,000 clones, about 85% appearing once. Sequenced sample: peripheral blood. These TCRs come from a human donor in a cohort sampled during active COVID-19. Each CDR3 is given with its conserved first and last residue. Each record gives: J gene, clone size, D gene, V gene, CDR3 protein, CDR3 DNA. The D gene is left open where the match is weak. A row's size may be missing; if present it is once, few, many or a size class.

j_gene: TRBJ1-1; abundance: -; d_gene: TRBD1; v_gene: TRBV5-4; CDR3aa: CASRPTTGGFQAFF; CDR3nt: TGTGCCAGCAGACCAACGACAGGGGGTTTTCAAGCTTTCTTT
j_gene: TRBJ2-5; abundance: -; d_gene: -; v_gene: TRBV1; CDR3aa: CTSSLWPQETQYF; CDR3nt: TGCACCAGCAGCCTCTGGCCCCAAGAGACCCAGTACTTC
j_gene: TRBJ1-2; abundance: -; d_gene: -; v_gene: TRBV9; CDR3aa: CASWRQAYGYTF; CDR3nt: TGTGCCAGTTGGAGACAGGCGTATGGCTACACCTTC
j_gene: TRBJ2-5; abundance: -; d_gene: -; v_gene: TRBV24-1; CDR3aa: CATGLGGQETQYF; CDR3nt: TGTGCCACCGGACTAGGGGGTCAAGAGACCCAGTACTTC
j_gene: TRBJ1-1; abundance: -; d_gene: -; v_gene: TRBV25-1; CDR3aa: CASSVDRKGAFF; CDR3nt: TGTGCCAGCAGTGTTGACAGGAAAGGAGCTTTCTTT
j_gene: TRBJ2-5; abundance: few; d_gene: TRBD2; v_gene: TRBV6-1; CDR3aa: CASSERGAAGGLQETQYF; CDR3nt: TGTGCCAGCAGTGAAAGAGGCGCGGCGGGGGGGCTTCAAGAGACCCAGTACTTC
j_gene: TRBJ2-3; abundance: few; d_gene: TRBD2; v_gene: TRBV2; CDR3aa: CASSDGFGAGGPQDTQYF; CDR3nt: TGTGCCAGCAGTGATGGGTTTGGAGCGGGGGGGCCTCAAGATACGCAGTATTTT
j_gene: TRBJ2-1; abundance: -; d_gene: -; v_gene: TRBV5-5; CDR3aa: CASSRSYNEQFF; CDR3nt: TGTGCCAGCAGTCGGTCCTACAATGAGCAGTTCTTC
j_gene: TRBJ2-5; abundance: few; d_gene: TRBD1; v_gene: TRBV5-8; CDR3aa: CASSGPAGGVETQYF; CDR3nt: TGTGCCAGCAGCGGTCCGGCAGGGGGCGTTGAGACCCAGTACTTC
j_gene: TRBJ2-1; abundance: -; d_gene: TRBD2; v_gene: TRBV3-1/TRBV3-2; CDR3aa: CASSRTSGGLEQFF; CDR3nt: TGTGCCAGCAGCCGCACTAGCGGGGGGCTTGAGCAGTTCTTC
j_gene: TRBJ2-1; abundance: -; d_gene: TRBD2; v_gene: TRBV5-4; CDR3aa: CASSPPGGVSYNEQFF; CDR3nt: TGTGCCAGCAGCCCCCCCGGGGGGGTCTCCTACAATGAGCAGTTCTTC
j_gene: TRBJ2-1; abundance: -; d_gene: TRBD1; v_gene: TRBV28; CDR3aa: CASSWGQGYNEQFF; CDR3nt: TGTGCCAGCAGTTGGGGACAGGGCTACAATGAGCAGTTCTTC
j_gene: TRBJ2-5; abundance: -; d_gene: -; v_gene: TRBV10-1; CDR3aa: CASSKEYQETQYF; CDR3nt: TGCGCCAGCAGTAAGGAGTACCAAGAGACCCAGTACTTC
j_gene: TRBJ2-1; abundance: -; d_gene: -; v_gene: TRBV2; CDR3aa: CASSFPALGVESYNEQFF; CDR3nt: TGTGCCAGCAGTTTTCCCGCTTTAGGGGTAGAGTCCTACAATGAGCAGTTCTTC
j_gene: TRBJ2-7; abundance: -; d_gene: -; v_gene: TRBV6-2/TRBV6-3; CDR3aa: CASSYSSIAMQYF; CDR3nt: TGTGCCAGCAGTTACTCTTCCATAGCTATGCAGTACTTC
j_gene: TRBJ2-3; abundance: -; d_gene: -; v_gene: TRBV9; CDR3aa: CASSVGKARTQYF; CDR3nt: TGTGCCAGCAGCGTAGGCAAAGCTCGTACGCAGTATTTT
j_gene: TRBJ2-1; abundance: -; d_gene: TRBD2; v_gene: TRBV7-9; CDR3aa: CASAPGAGGPSEQFF; CDR3nt: TGTGCCAGCGCTCCCGGGGCGGGGGGGCCGAGTGAGCAGTTCTTC
j_gene: TRBJ1-6; abundance: -; d_gene: TRBD1; v_gene: TRBV6-6; CDR3aa: CASSIGTGSSPLHF; CDR3nt: TGTGCCAGCAGTATTGGGACAGGGTCATCACCCCTCCACTTT
j_gene: TRBJ2-5; abundance: -; d_gene: TRBD2; v_gene: TRBV4-2; CDR3aa: CASSQDWGLAGGQETQYF; CDR3nt: TGTGCCAGCAGCCAAGATTGGGGACTAGCGGGGGGCCAAGAGACCCAGTACTTC
j_gene: TRBJ1-1; abundance: -; d_gene: -; v_gene: TRBV29-1; CDR3aa: CSVEVHMNTEAFF; CDR3nt: TGCAGCGTTGAAGTACACATGAACACTGAAGCTTTCTTT
j_gene: TRBJ2-3; abundance: few; d_gene: -; v_gene: TRBV5-8; CDR3aa: CASSFGGGDTQYF; CDR3nt: TGTGCCAGCAGCTTTGGAGGTGGAGATACGCAGTATTTT
j_gene: TRBJ2-1; abundance: -; d_gene: -; v_gene: TRBV5-5; CDR3aa: CASSPDGGRYNEQFF; CDR3nt: TGTGCCAGCAGCCCCGACGGGGGGCGATACAATGAGCAGTTCTTC
j_gene: TRBJ2-5; abundance: -; d_gene: -; v_gene: TRBV7-9; CDR3aa: CASSSSGAETQYF; CDR3nt: TGTGCCAGCAGCTCCTCAGGGGCGGAGACCCAGTACTTC
j_gene: TRBJ2-2; abundance: -; d_gene: -; v_gene: TRBV3-1/TRBV3-2; CDR3aa: CASTNREAPGELFF; CDR3nt: TGTGCCAGCACCAACCGAGAGGCTCCCGGGGAGCTGTTTTTT
j_gene: TRBJ2-7; abundance: -; d_gene: TRBD2; v_gene: TRBV5-5; CDR3aa: CASSFRLAGVSYEQYF; CDR3nt: TGTGCCAGCAGCTTTCGACTAGCGGGGGTGTCCTACGAGCAGTACTTC
j_gene: TRBJ2-1; abundance: -; d_gene: TRBD1; v_gene: TRBV7-2; CDR3aa: CASSPNRQGPYNEQFF; CDR3nt: TGTGCCAGCAGCCCTAATAGACAGGGCCCATACAATGAGCAGTTCTTC
j_gene: TRBJ1-2; abundance: once; d_gene: TRBD1; v_gene: TRBV5-1; CDR3aa: CASSTVGTGGFGYTF; CDR3nt: TGCGCCAGCAGCACGGTCGGGACAGGGGGCTTCGGCTACACCTTC
j_gene: TRBJ2-7; abundance: -; d_gene: -; v_gene: TRBV3-1/TRBV3-2; CDR3aa: CASSHSPGGYEQYF; CDR3nt: TGTGCCAGCAGCCATTCCCCCGGCGGCTACGAGCAGTACTTC
j_gene: TRBJ2-1; abundance: -; d_gene: -; v_gene: TRBV4-2; CDR3aa: CASSQDFQTVSYNEQFF; CDR3nt: TGTGCCAGCAGCCAAGATTTTCAAACAGTTTCCTACAATGAGCAGTTCTTC
j_gene: TRBJ2-7; abundance: -; d_gene: TRBD1; v_gene: TRBV10-3; CDR3aa: CAISDFSGTGGYEQYF; CDR3nt: TGTGCCATCAGTGATTTCTCCGGGACAGGGGGCTACGAGCAGTACTTC
j_gene: TRBJ2-1; abundance: -; d_gene: -; v_gene: TRBV6-2/TRBV6-3; CDR3aa: CASSYGQSYNEQFF; CDR3nt: TGTGCCAGCAGTTACGGACAGTCTTACAATGAGCAGTTCTTC
j_gene: TRBJ2-7; abundance: -; d_gene: TRBD2; v_gene: TRBV5-4; CDR3aa: CASSGSSGDTYEQYF; CDR3nt: TGTGCCAGCAGTGGTTCGAGCGGGGATACCTACGAGCAGTACTTC
j_gene: TRBJ2-1; abundance: few; d_gene: TRBD2; v_gene: TRBV12-3/TRBV12-4; CDR3aa: CASGTSVFF; CDR3nt: TGTGCCTCCGGGACTAGCGTGTTCTTC
j_gene: TRBJ1-1; abundance: -; d_gene: -; v_gene: TRBV9; CDR3aa: CASSISGMNTEAFF; CDR3nt: TGTGCCAGCAGCATCAGTGGCATGAACACTGAAGCTTTCTTT
j_gene: TRBJ2-5; abundance: -; d_gene: -; v_gene: TRBV7-2; CDR3aa: CASSLGGRETQYF; CDR3nt: TGTGCCAGCAGCTTAGGGGGGCGAGAGACCCAGTACTTC
j_gene: TRBJ2-3; abundance: -; d_gene: TRBD1; v_gene: TRBV30; CDR3aa: CAWSRTGGHDTQYF; CDR3nt: TGTGCCTGGAGTCGGACAGGGGGCCACGATACGCAGTATTTT
j_gene: TRBJ2-7; abundance: -; d_gene: TRBD1; v_gene: TRBV24-1; CDR3aa: CATSDRTGNYEQYF; CDR3nt: TGTGCCACCAGTGACCGGACAGGGAATTACGAGCAGTACTTC
j_gene: TRBJ2-2; abundance: -; d_gene: TRBD2; v_gene: TRBV2; CDR3aa: CASGRGDTGELFF; CDR3nt: TGTGCCTCGGGGAGGGGAGACACCGGGGAGCTGTTTTTT
j_gene: TRBJ1-2; abundance: -; d_gene: -; v_gene: TRBV20-1; CDR3aa: CSASPGGYGYTF; CDR3nt: TGCAGTGCTAGTCCCGGGGGCTATGGCTACACCTTC
j_gene: TRBJ2-7; abundance: -; d_gene: TRBD2; v_gene: TRBV18; CDR3aa: CASGRASYEQYF; CDR3nt: TGTGCCAGCGGGAGGGCCTCCTACGAGCAGTACTTC
j_gene: TRBJ2-7; abundance: -; d_gene: -; v_gene: TRBV6-2/TRBV6-3; CDR3aa: CASSHRAGADYEQYF; CDR3nt: TGTGCCAGCAGTCACCGGGCAGGGGCGGACTACGAGCAGTACTTC
j_gene: TRBJ2-1; abundance: medium-sized; d_gene: TRBD2; v_gene: TRBV19; CDR3aa: CASSIGGRYNEQFF; CDR3nt: TGTGCCAGTAGTATCGGCGGGAGGTACAATGAGCAGTTCTTC
j_gene: TRBJ2-1; abundance: -; d_gene: TRBD2; v_gene: TRBV27; CDR3aa: CASSLGLASEQFF; CDR3nt: TGTGCCAGCAGTTTGGGACTAGCGTCTGAGCAGTTCTTC
j_gene: TRBJ1-3; abundance: -; d_gene: -; v_gene: TRBV9; CDR3aa: CASSSGLANTIYF; CDR3nt: TGTGCCAGCAGCTCCGGGTTGGCAAACACCATATATTTT
j_gene: TRBJ2-1; abundance: once; d_gene: TRBD2; v_gene: TRBV4-1; CDR3aa: CASRPLGGKDNEQFF; CDR3nt: TGCGCCAGCAGACCGCTGGGGGGGAAAGACAATGAGCAGTTCTTC
j_gene: TRBJ2-5; abundance: -; d_gene: -; v_gene: TRBV3-1/TRBV3-2; CDR3aa: CASSQDRFSQETQYF; CDR3nt: TGTGCCAGCAGCCAAGATCGCTTCAGCCAAGAGACCCAGTACTTC
j_gene: TRBJ1-4; abundance: -; d_gene: -; v_gene: TRBV19; CDR3aa: CASMGIRVGQGEKLFF; CDR3nt: TGTGCCAGTATGGGCATTCGAGTGGGGCAGGGTGAAAAACTGTTTTTT
j_gene: TRBJ2-1; abundance: -; d_gene: -; v_gene: TRBV7-9; CDR3aa: CASSYNRVNEQFF; CDR3nt: TGTGCCAGCAGTTACAACAGGGTAAATGAGCAGTTCTTC